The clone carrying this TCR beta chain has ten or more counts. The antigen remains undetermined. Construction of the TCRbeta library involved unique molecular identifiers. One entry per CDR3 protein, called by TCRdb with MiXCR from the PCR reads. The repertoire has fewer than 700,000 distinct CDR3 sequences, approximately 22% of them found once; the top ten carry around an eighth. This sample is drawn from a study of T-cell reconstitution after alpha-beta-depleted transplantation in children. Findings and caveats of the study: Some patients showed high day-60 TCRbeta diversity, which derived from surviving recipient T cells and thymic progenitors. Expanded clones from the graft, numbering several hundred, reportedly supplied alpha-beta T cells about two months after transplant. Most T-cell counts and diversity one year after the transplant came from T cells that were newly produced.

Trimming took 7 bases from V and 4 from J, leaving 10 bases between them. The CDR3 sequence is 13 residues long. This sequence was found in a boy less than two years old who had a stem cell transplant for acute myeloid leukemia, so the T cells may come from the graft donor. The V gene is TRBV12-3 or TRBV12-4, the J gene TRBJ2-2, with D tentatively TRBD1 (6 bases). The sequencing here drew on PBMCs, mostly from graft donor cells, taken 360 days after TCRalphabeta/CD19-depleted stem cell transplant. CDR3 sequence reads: CASTSGVTGELFF. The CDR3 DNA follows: TGTGCCAGCACTTCAGGGGTCACCGGGGAGCTGTTTTTT.